A single sample gave rise to the 9 T cell receptor beta chains below, sequenced in a study of cytomegalovirus exposure and HLA in healthy donors. Primers included in the PCR were 60 Vbeta and 13 Jbeta primers. Produced via immunoSEQ multiplex PCR; TCRdb's table is partial and in-frame only. The data contain 150,000 to 200,000 clones, about 80% of them singletons. Material: PBMCs. The receptors derive from a woman younger than 30 in good health and CMV-seropositive.

The chain employs TRBV30 and TRBJ1-2, with 9 bases fitting TRBD1. The CDR3 sequence is 16 residues long. Trimming took 0 bases from V and 3 from J; bases not matched to a gene: 8. Germline V CDR1 and CDR2: GTSNPN, SVGIG (reference sequence). This CDR3 is CAWSVHGTGMYYGYTF. The CDR3 DNA sequence: TGTGCCTGGAGTGTACACGGGACAGGGATGTACTATGGCTACACCTTC.

The rearrangement uses TRBV5-4 and TRBJ2-3, with 8 bases matching TRBD1. The V and J ends lost 0 bases and 3 bases, in that order; junction bases with no gene match: 3. The CDR3 spans 15 residues. CDR1 SGHNT and CDR2 YYREEE come from the germline V gene (reference sequence). The chain's CDR3 is CASSLDRGRTDTQYF. CDR3 DNA: TGTGCCAGCAGCTTGGACAGGGGGAGGACAGATACGCAGTATTTT.

The rearrangement uses TRBV2 and TRBJ2-1; 9 positions agree with TRBD2. The V gene end was trimmed by 8 bases and the J gene end by 0 bases; junction bases not matched to a gene: 2. Germline V CDR1 and CDR2: SNHLY, FYNNEI. CDR3 length equals 14 residues. The chain's CDR3 is CASLAGSSYNEQFF. The CDR3 DNA sequence: TGTGCCAGCCTAGCGGGAAGCTCCTACAATGAGCAGTTCTTC.

The genes are TRBV5-4 and TRBJ1-6, with no clear D. CDR3 length: 11 amino acids. In germline, CDR1 is SGHNT, CDR2 YYREEE (reference sequence). V was clipped by 3 bases and J by 12 bases, with 7 bases between them. CDR3 sequence (DNA): TGTGCCAGCAGCTCGACTGGACCCCTCCACTTT. This gives the protein CASSSTGPLHF. Supplemented by reference TRBV5-4 and TRBJ1-6, the full variable domain reads ETGVTQSPTHLIKTRGQQVTLRCSSQSGHNTVSWYQQALGQGPQFIFQYYREEENGRGNFPPRFSGLQFPNYSSELNVNALELDDSALYLCASSSTGPLHFGNGTRLTVT.

This clone has a handful of counts. The V call is TRBV9, the J call TRBJ2-2; D may be TRBD2 (5 bases). Trimming stripped 3 bases from V and 0 bases from J, with 12 bases between. The CDR3 length is 16 residues. In germline, CDR1 is SGDLS, CDR2 YYNGEE. For the CDR3, the DNA is TGTGCCAGCAGCGCGCGGACTCACACGAACACCGGGGAGCTGTTTTTT. It is translated as CASSARTHTNTGELFF.

Only a few counts were recorded for this clone. This chain uses TRBV2 with TRBJ2-5, with a tentative D call TRBD2 (6 bases). From germline, CDR1 is SNHLY and CDR2 FYNNEI. V lost 6 bases to trimming and J lost 5 bases, with 13 bases between them. The CDR3 sequence is 13 residues long. CDR3 sequence (DNA): TGTGCCAGCAGCGGCGGACTACGGGAGACCCAGTACTTC. It specifies CASSGGLRETQYF. Full variable domain (outside the CDR3, taken from reference TRBV2 and TRBJ2-5): EPEVTQTPSHQVTQMGQEVILRCVPISNHLYFYWYRQILGQKVEFLVSFYNNEISEKSEIFDDQFSVERPDGSNFTLKIRSTKLEDSAMYFCASSGGLRETQYFGPGTRLLVL.

The J gene is TRBJ2-1, the V gene TRBV5-6, with 9 bases identical to TRBD1. This CDR3 is 14 amino acids long. The germline V gene has CDR1 SGHDT and CDR2 YYEEEE. The trim removed 5 bases at V and 4 bases at J, leaving 4 bases unmatched. Here the CDR3 reads CASSYGQGYNEQFF. The CDR3 region has the DNA TGTGCCAGCAGTTACGGACAGGGGTACAATGAGCAGTTCTTC.

V usage is TRBV27 and J usage is TRBJ2-1, with 13 bases fitting TRBD2. CDR3 size: 16 residues. V shed 4 bases and J 7 bases; nucleotides not matched to a gene: 7. Germline assignment: CDR1 MNHEY and CDR2 SMNVEV (reference sequence). CDR3 amino acids: CASSSGLAGAINEQFF. The CDR3, as DNA: TGTGCCAGCAGTTCCGGACTAGCGGGGGCTATTAATGAGCAGTTCTTC.

The V and J genes are TRBV13 and TRBJ2-7; tentatively, D is TRBD2 (6 bases). Trimming removed 5 bases at V and 0 bases at J, with 17 bases between. This CDR3 region has 16 residues. Per the germline V gene, CDR1 is PRHDT and CDR2 is FYEKMQ (reference sequence). The CDR3 DNA follows: TGTGCCAGCAGCGCACTCCGGGACTCGCTCTCCTACGAGCAGTACTTC. This codes for CASSALRDSLSYEQYF.